In this sample, the clone carrying this T cell receptor (beta chain) turned up many times. Time point noted: newly diagnosed GD, antithyroid drugs for less than 3 months. Extracted PBMC RNA gave rise to the TCR library. The sample is drawn from a study of regulatory T cells in long-lasting Graves disease. Investigators prepared the TCR beta libraries by applying iRepertoire HTBI primers and Arm-PCR of CDR3 regions. One entry per CDR3 protein, called by TCRdb with MiXCR from the multiplex PCR reads. The sample shows some 500,000 distinct CDR3 sequences, roughly 16% of them seen only once. This CDR3 has 15 residues. The V end lost 0 bases, the J end lost 5 bases, and 13 bases lay between the germline ends. The germline CDR1 and CDR2 sequences are LGHDT and YNNKEL (reference sequence). This sample also belongs to another study, concerning T cells in Graves' hyperthyroidism and ophthalmopathy.

The sample consisted of peripheral blood mononuclear cells (PBMCs), taken at new diagnosis, from a patient treated with antithyroid drugs. This chain connects TRBV3-1 to TRBJ1-1, with TRBD1 as a possible D gene (6 bases). The origin of this receptor is a woman aged 35-60 years with Graves disease. The CDR3 here is CASSQEAGVKTEAFF. Here the CDR3 DNA reads TGTGCCAGCAGCCAAGAAGCAGGGGTAAAAACTGAAGCTTTCTTT.